This TCR beta chain originates from a study of T cells in Graves' hyperthyroidism and ophthalmopathy. Using RNA transcripts as the source, TCR beta CDR3 regions were amplified. A first-round RT-PCR of the TCR CDR3 used the HTBI primer set. MiXCR was run by TCRdb on the multiplex PCR reads, yielding one entry per CDR3 protein. The sample includes roughly 700,000 distinct CDR3 sequences, roughly a third seen only once; the top ten take around a third. Unmatched junction bases numbered 9, after V lost 5 bases and J lost 3 bases. The CDR3 has 15 amino acids. Germline-derived CDR1 and CDR2 are LNHDA and SQIVND (reference sequence). This clonotype was found many times.

The sequence came from a woman in her forties with Graves' hyperthyroidism. This sequence joins TRBV19 and TRBJ2-7, with 8 bases fitting TRBD1. Sequencing input: blood. The CDR3 sequence: CASSARQGMDYEQYF. The CDR3 DNA is TGTGCCAGTAGTGCGAGACAGGGGATGGACTACGAGCAGTACTTC.